Listed below are T cell receptor beta chains from one sample, sequenced in a study of cytomegalovirus exposure and HLA in healthy donors. The table came from immunoSEQ multiplex PCR; TCRdb's copy has only in-frame clones and leaves some out. The sample includes some 85,000 clones, around four fifths of them seen just once. Source material: PBMCs. The origin of the receptors is a male donor in good health and CMV-seronegative. The CDR3 runs from the conserved cysteine through the conserved F or W. Fields, in order: V gene, D gene, J gene, clone size, CDR3 DNA, CDR3 protein. A D gene is named only where the DNA matches it firmly. Only some rows state a clone size, as once, few, many or a class for expanded clones.

TRBV9	NA	TRBJ2-7	few	TGTGCCAGCAGCGTAGGGTCAGGGGACCAGAATTTC	CASSVGSGDQNF
TRBV5-8	TRBD1	TRBJ1-1	NA	TGTGCCAGCAGACGGACAGGAAGTACTGAAGCTTTCTTT	CASRRTGSTEAFF
TRBV5-1	TRBD1	TRBJ1-2	NA	TGCGCCAGCGGACTCGGGGACAGGGATATGTATGGCTACACCTTC	CASGLGDRDMYGYTF
TRBV19	NA	TRBJ1-1	NA	TGTGCCAGTAGTATGAACACGGGGAACACTGAAGCTTTCTTT	CASSMNTGNTEAFF
TRBV6-1	TRBD1	TRBJ1-5	NA	TGTGCCAGCAGACGGGACAGGGAGTACAATCAGCCCCAGCATTTT	CASRRDREYNQPQHF
TRBV4-2	TRBD2	TRBJ2-5	NA	TGTGCCAGCAGCCAACCCGGGACTAGCGGGAAAGAGACCCAGTACTTC	CASSQPGTSGKETQYF
TRBV6-5	TRBD1	TRBJ2-7	NA	TGTGCCAGCAGACGGGACAGGGGGCAATACGAGCAGTACTTC	CASRRDRGQYEQYF
TRBV11-3	NA	TRBJ1-2	few	TGTGCCAGCAGCTTCCAAAAGAGCGAGTACGGCTACACCTTC	CASSFQKSEYGYTF
TRBV7-8	NA	TRBJ2-7	NA	TGTGCCAGCAGCAGACCAAGGGAGACGGCCTACGAGCAGTACTTC	CASSRPRETAYEQYF
TRBV28	TRBD1	TRBJ2-7	NA	TGTGCCAGCAGGTCCGGGACAGGGTACTACGAGCAGTACTTC	CASRSGTGYYEQYF
TRBV7-2	TRBD2	TRBJ2-1	NA	TGTGCCAGCAGCTTATCTAGCGGGAGCCACAATGAGCAGTTCTTC	CASSLSSGSHNEQFF
TRBV28	NA	TRBJ1-2	once	TGTGCCAGCCGGAGCGCGGGGAGCTACTATGGCTACACCTTC	CASRSAGSYYGYTF
TRBV10-3	TRBD1	TRBJ1-5	NA	TGTGCCATCGGGGACAGGGGGAATCAGCCCCAGCATTTT	CAIGDRGNQPQHF
TRBV28	TRBD2	TRBJ2-7	NA	TGTGCCAGCAGTTTTGTGTCTAGCGGGAACACCTACGAGCAGTACTTC	CASSFVSSGNTYEQYF
TRBV6-5	NA	TRBJ2-7	few	TGTGCCAGCAGACGGACAGCGACCTACGAGCAGTACTTC	CASRRTATYEQYF
TRBV4-1	NA	TRBJ2-3	NA	TGCGCCAGCAGCCAAGATCCGGGATTCACAGATACGCAGTATTTT	CASSQDPGFTDTQYF
TRBV19	TRBD1	TRBJ1-2	NA	TGTGCCAGTGGAGCAGGGGGGAGTTACTATGGCTACACCTTC	CASGAGGSYYGYTF
TRBV18	NA	TRBJ1-1	NA	TGTGCCAGCTCACCACTACTTAACACTGAAGCTTTCTTT	CASSPLLNTEAFF
TRBV4-3	TRBD1	TRBJ2-3	NA	TGCGCCAGCAGCCAAGAGGTGTCGGGTCAGGGGGGCACAGATACGCAGTATTTT	CASSQEVSGQGGTDTQYF
TRBV5-1	NA	TRBJ1-1	NA	TGCGCCAGCAGCTTGGACGAGGGTGGAGTAACTTTCTTT	CASSLDEGGVTFF
TRBV6-5	NA	TRBJ2-7	NA	TGTGCCAGCAGTTCTACTCCGGGTGGGGAGCAGTACTTC	CASSSTPGGEQYF
TRBV18	NA	TRBJ2-3	NA	TGTGCCAGCTCACGGGTAGCCCGTCCACTCGGGGGCACAGATACGCAGTATTTT	CASSRVARPLGGTDTQYF
TRBV6-1	NA	TRBJ1-2	NA	TGTGCCAGCAGTGAAGTTACAGGCCACTATGGCTACACCTTC	CASSEVTGHYGYTF
TRBV7-9	NA	TRBJ2-2	NA	TGTGCCAGCAGGGAACAAAGTTCGGGCACCGGGGAGCTGTTCTTT	CASREQSSGTGELFF
TRBV7-2	NA	TRBJ1-2	NA	TGTGCCAGCAGTTACAGGGAAAGGGATGGCTACACCTTC	CASSYRERDGYTF
TRBV6-5	TRBD1	TRBJ1-1	NA	TGTGCCAGCAGTCCACGATGGACAGGCTCGGAAGCTTTCTTT	CASSPRWTGSEAFF
TRBV6-6	TRBD1	TRBJ1-2	NA	TGTGCCAGCAGTGCCGGGACAGGGGGCGACTATGGCTACACCTTC	CASSAGTGGDYGYTF
TRBV5-8	TRBD1	TRBJ1-2	few	TGTGCCAGCAGCTTGGGACAGGGCAACTATGGCTACACCTTC	CASSLGQGNYGYTF
TRBV19	NA	TRBJ1-4	NA	TGTGCCAGTAGTCCGATGACAGCCCTAAATGAAAAACTGTTTTTT	CASSPMTALNEKLFF
TRBV6-1	NA	TRBJ1-3	NA	TGTGCCAGCAGTGACGCGGACAGCCGAAACACCATATATTTT	CASSDADSRNTIYF
TRBV9	NA	TRBJ2-3	NA	TGTGCCAGCAGCGTAGGGAGGACAGATACGCAGTATTTT	CASSVGRTDTQYF
TRBV7-6	TRBD2	TRBJ2-1	NA	TGTGCCAGCAGCTTAGTTCGAGCGGGAGGGGACAATGAGCAGTTCTTC	CASSLVRAGGDNEQFF
TRBV7-2	NA	TRBJ1-6	few	TGTGCCAGCAGCTTCGCTCGCAGGGAAGAATCACCCCTCCACTTT	CASSFARREESPLHF